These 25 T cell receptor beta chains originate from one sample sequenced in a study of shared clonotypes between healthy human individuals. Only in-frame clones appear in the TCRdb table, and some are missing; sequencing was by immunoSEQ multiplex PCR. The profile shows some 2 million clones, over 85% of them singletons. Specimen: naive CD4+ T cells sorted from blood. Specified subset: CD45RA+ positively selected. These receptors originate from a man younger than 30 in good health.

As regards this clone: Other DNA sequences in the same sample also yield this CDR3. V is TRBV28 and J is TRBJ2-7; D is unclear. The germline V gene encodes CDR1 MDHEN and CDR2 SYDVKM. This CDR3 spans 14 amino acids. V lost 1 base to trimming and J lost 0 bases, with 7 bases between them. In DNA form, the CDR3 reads TGTGCCAGCAGTTTATCTCCCAGCTCCTACGAGCAGTACTTC. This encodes CASSLSPSSYEQYF.

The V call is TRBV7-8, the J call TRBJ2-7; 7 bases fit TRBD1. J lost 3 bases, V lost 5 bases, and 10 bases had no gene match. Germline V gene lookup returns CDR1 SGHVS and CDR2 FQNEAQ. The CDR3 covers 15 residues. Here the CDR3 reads CASSVGQTENYEQYF. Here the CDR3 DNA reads TGTGCCAGCAGCGTGGGACAGACCGAAAACTACGAGCAGTACTTC.

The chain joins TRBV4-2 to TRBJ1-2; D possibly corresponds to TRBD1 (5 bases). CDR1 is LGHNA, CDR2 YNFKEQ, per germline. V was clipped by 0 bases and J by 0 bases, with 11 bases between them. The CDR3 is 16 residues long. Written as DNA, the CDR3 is TGTGCCAGCAGCCAAGATCGAGACAGAACTAACTATGGCTACACCTTC. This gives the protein CASSQDRDRTNYGYTF.

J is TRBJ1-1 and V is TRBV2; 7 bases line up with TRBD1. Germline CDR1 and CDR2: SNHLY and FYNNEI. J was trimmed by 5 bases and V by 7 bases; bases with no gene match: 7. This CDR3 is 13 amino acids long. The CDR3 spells CASIRGPATEAFF. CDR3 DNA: TGTGCCAGCATAAGGGGGCCGGCGACTGAAGCTTTCTTT.

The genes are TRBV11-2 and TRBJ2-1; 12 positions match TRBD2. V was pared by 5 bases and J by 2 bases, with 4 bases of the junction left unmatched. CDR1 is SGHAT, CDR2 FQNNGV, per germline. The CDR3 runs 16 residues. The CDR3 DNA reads TGTGCCAGCAGCACCCCTAGCGGGAGGGCCTACAATGAGCAGTTCTTC. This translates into CASSTPSGRAYNEQFF. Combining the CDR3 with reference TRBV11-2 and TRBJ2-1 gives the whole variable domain EAGVAQSPRYKIIEKRQSVAFWCNPISGHATLYWYQQILGQGPKLLIQFQNNGVVDDSQLPKDRFSAERLKGVDSTLKIQPAKLEDSAVYLCASSTPSGRAYNEQFFGPGTRLTVL.

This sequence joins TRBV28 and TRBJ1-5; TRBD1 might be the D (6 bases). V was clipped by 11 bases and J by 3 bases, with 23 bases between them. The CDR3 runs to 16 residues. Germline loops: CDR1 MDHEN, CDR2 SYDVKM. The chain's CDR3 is CAAKATGGQFNQPQHF. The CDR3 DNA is TGTGCCGCCAAGGCGACCGGGGGGCAGTTCAATCAGCCCCAGCATTTT.

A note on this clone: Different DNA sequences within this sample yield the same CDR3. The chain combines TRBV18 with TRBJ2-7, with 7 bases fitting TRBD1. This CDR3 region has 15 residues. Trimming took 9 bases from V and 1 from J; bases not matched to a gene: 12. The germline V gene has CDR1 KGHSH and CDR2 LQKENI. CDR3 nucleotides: TGTGCCAGTTCGCCCACCGGGACAGCTTCCTACGAGCAGTACTTC. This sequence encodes CASSPTGTASYEQYF.

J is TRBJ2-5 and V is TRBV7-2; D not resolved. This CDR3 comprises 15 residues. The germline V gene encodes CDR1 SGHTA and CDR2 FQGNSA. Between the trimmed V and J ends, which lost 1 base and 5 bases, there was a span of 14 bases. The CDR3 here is CASSLVAPQGETQYF. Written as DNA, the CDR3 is TGTGCCAGCAGCTTAGTCGCACCCCAAGGGGAGACCCAGTACTTC. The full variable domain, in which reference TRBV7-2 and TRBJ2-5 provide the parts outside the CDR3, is GAGVSQSPSNKVTEKGKDVELRCDPISGHTALYWYRQSLGQGLEFLIYFQGNSAPDKSGLPSDRFSAERTGGSVSTLTIQRTQQEDSAVYLCASSLVAPQGETQYFGPGTRLLVL.

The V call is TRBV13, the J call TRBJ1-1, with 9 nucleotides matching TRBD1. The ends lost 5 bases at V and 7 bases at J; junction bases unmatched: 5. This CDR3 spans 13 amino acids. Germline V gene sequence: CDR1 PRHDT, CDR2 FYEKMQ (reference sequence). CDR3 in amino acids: CASSQTGGLEAFF. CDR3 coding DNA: TGTGCCAGCAGCCAAACAGGGGGCCTTGAAGCTTTCTTT.

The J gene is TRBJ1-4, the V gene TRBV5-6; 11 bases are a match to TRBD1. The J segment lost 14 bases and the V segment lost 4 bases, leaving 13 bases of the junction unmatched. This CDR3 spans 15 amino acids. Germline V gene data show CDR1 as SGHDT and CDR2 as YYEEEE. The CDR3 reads CASSQWDRGEGGLFF. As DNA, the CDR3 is TGTGCCAGCAGCCAATGGGACAGGGGGGAAGGAGGGCTGTTTTTT.

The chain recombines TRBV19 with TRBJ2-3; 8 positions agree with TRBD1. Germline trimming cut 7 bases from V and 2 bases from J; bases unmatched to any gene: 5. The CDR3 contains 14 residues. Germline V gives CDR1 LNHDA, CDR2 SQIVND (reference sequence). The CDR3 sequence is CASTSDRVTDTQYF. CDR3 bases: TGTGCCAGTACCTCGGACAGGGTCACAGATACGCAGTATTTT.

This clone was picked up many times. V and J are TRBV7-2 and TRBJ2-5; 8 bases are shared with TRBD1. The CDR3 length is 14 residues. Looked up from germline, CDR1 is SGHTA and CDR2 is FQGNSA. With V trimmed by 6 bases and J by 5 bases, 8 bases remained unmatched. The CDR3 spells CASSIRGRRETQYF. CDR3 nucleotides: TGTGCCAGCAGTATCAGGGGGCGCCGGGAGACCCAGTACTTC.

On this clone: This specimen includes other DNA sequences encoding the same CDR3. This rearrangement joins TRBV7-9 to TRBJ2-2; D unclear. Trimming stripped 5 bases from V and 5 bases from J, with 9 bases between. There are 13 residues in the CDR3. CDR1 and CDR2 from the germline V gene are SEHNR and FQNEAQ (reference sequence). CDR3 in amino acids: CASSLSRTGELFF. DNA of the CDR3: TGTGCCAGCAGCCTTTCGCGAACCGGGGAGCTGTTTTTT.

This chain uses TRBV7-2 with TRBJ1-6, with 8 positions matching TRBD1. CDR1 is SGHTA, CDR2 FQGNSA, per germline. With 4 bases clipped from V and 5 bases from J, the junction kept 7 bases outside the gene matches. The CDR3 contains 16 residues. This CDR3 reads CASSSQGALNNSPLHF. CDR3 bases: TGTGCCAGCAGCTCCCAGGGGGCCCTCAATAATTCACCCCTCCACTTT.

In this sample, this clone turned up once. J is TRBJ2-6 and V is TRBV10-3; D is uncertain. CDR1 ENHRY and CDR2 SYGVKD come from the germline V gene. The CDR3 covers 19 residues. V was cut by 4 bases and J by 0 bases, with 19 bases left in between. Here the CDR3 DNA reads TGTGCCATCAGTGGAAGACCTACCACGGAAAGCTCTGGGGCCAACGTCCTGACTTTC. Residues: CAISGRPTTESSGANVLTF.

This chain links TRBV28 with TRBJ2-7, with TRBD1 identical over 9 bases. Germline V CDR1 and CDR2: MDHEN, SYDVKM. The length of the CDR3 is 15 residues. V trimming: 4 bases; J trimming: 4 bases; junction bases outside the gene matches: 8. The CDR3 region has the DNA TGTGCCAGCAGTTCCTCCGGGACAGGGTTATACGAGCAGTACTTC. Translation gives CASSSSGTGLYEQYF.

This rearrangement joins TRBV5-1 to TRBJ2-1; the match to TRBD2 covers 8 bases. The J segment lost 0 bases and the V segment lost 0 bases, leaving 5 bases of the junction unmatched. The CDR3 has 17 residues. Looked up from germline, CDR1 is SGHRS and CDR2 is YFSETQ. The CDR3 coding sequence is TGCGCCAGCAGCTTGGTCGCGGGGGGTCGCTCCTACAATGAGCAGTTCTTC. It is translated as CASSLVAGGRSYNEQFF.

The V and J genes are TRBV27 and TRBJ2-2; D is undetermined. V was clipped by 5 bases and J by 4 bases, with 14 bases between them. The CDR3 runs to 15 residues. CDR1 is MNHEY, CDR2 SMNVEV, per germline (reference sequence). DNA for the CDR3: TGTGCCAGCAGTCCCTCGGGTGGGTTCACCGGGGAGCTGTTTTTT. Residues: CASSPSGGFTGELFF.

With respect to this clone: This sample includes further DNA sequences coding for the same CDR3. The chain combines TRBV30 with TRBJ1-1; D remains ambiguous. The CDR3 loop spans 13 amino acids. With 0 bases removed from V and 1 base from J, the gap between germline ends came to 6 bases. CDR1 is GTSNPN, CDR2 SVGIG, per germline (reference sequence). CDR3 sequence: CAWSVLGNTEAFF. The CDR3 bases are TGTGCCTGGAGTGTACTTGGGAACACTGAAGCTTTCTTT. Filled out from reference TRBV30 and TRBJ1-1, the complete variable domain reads SQTIHQWPATLVQPVGSPLSLECTVEGTSNPNLYWYRQAAGRGLQLLFYSVGIGQISSEVPQNLSASRPQDRQFILSSKKLLLSDSGFYLCAWSVLGNTEAFFGQGTRLTVV.

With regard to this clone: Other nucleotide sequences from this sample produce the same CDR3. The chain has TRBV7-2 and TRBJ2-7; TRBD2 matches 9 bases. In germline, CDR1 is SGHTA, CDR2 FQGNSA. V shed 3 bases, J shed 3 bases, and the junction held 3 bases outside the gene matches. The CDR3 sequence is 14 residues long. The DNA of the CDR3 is TGTGCCAGCAGCTTTGGGACTAGCAGCTACGAGCAGTACTTC. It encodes CASSFGTSSYEQYF.

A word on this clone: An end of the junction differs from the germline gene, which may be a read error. The CDR3 protein is CASSLAPGHQETQYF. DNA of the CDR3: TGCGCCAGCAGCTTGGCCCCGGGCCACCAGGAGACCCAGTACTTC. The chain carries TRBV5-1 and TRBJ2-5; the D is unclear. The CDR3 spans 15 residues. Germline V CDR1 and CDR2: SGHRS, YFSETQ.

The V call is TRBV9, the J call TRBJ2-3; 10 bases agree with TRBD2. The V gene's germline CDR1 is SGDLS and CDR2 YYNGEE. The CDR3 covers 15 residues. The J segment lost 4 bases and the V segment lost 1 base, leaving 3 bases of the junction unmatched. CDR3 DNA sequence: TGTGCCAGCAGCGTAATAGCGGGGGGTGCAGATACGCAGTATTTT. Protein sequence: CASSVIAGGADTQYF.

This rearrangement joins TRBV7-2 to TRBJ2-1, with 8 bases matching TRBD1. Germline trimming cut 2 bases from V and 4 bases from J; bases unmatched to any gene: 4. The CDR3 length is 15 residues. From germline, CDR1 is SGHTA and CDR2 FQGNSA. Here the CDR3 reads CASSLLTGAYNEQFF. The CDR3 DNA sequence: TGTGCCAGCAGCTTATTGACAGGGGCTTACAATGAGCAGTTCTTC.

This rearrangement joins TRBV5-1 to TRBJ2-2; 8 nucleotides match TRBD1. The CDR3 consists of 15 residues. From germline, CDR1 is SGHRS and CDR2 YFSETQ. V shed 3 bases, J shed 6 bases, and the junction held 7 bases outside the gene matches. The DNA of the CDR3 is TGCGCCAGCAGCTCCGGGACAGGTTTCGCCGGGGAGCTGTTTTTT. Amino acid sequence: CASSSGTGFAGELFF. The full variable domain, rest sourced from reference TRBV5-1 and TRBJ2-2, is KAGVTQTPRYLIKTRGQQVTLSCSPISGHRSVSWYQQTPGQGLQFLFEYFSETQRNKGNFPGRFSGRQFSNSRSEMNVSTLELGDSALYLCASSSGTGFAGELFFGEGSRLTVL.

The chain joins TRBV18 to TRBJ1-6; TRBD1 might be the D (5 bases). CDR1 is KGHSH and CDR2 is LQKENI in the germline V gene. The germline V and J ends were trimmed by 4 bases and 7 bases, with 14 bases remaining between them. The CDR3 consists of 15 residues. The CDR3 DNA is TGTGCCAGCTCACAGGGACCACCCGAAAATTCACCCCTCCACTTT. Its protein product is CASSQGPPENSPLHF.